The sequence of this T cell receptor (beta chain) was determined in a study of blood T cell repertoires in COVID-19. Clones were read by immunoSEQ multiplex PCR, and TCRdb kept only the in-frame ones, dropping some. The sample includes some 180,000 clones, 82% seen only once; the top ten take approximately 7.8%. This CDR3 is 14 amino acids long. Germline V gene data show CDR1 as LGHDT and CDR2 as YNNKEL (reference sequence). V was clipped by 4 bases and J by 5 bases, with 12 bases between them. Sequenced sample: peripheral blood. The chain has TRBV3-1 (or the pseudogene TRBV3-2) and TRBJ2-1, with TRBD2 as a possible D gene (5 bases). This clonotype was sampled from a woman in her sixties or seventies with COVID-19, enrolled during active disease. CDR3 nucleotide sequence: TGTGCCAGCAGCCTACGGACTGCGAACAATGAGCAGTTCTTC. Translation gives CASSLRTANNEQFF.